A single sample is the source of the 10 T cell receptor beta chains below, sequenced in a study of post-analysis software for immune sequencing data. Which antigens these TCRs recognize remains unknown. Findings of the study overall: Included in a set of about five TRBV segments more frequent in patients than controls were TRBV5-6, TRBV5-1 and TRBV20-1.

Incorporated into the TCR beta cDNA libraries were unique molecular identifiers, which served to reduce PCR and sequencing biases. TCRdb analysed the PCR reads with MiXCR anew, one entry per CDR3 protein. The sample lists about 770,000 distinct CDR3 sequences, about half seen once, with roughly 4.9% in the top ten. Sequenced input: blood. The receptors here all came from a girl aged 5 to 17 with multiple sclerosis.

The chain carries TRBV9 and TRBJ2-1; 11 bases are shared with TRBD2. V shed 4 bases, J shed 5 bases, and the junction held 8 bases outside the gene matches. CDR3 length equals 16 residues. The germline gives CDR1 SGDLS, CDR2 YYNGEE. The CDR3 loop reads CASSYDGLAGHNEQFF. CDR3 DNA sequence: TGTGCCAGCAGCTACGACGGACTAGCGGGTCACAATGAGCAGTTCTTC.

This rearrangement joins TRBV6-5 to TRBJ1-2, with D unresolved. The CDR3 extends over 15 amino acids. In germline, CDR1 is MNHEY, CDR2 SVGAGI. V gave up 0 bases and J gave up 2 bases, with 10 bases separating them. The CDR3 region has the DNA TGTGCCAGCAGTTACTCAGGGTTAGGGAACTATGGCTACACCTTC. Its translation: CASSYSGLGNYGYTF.

A note on this clonotype: The germline gene is not matched at one end of the junction; a read error may be the cause. The V and J genes are TRBV7-9 and TRBJ1-2; 7 nucleotides agree with TRBD1. The V gene's germline CDR1 is SEHNR and CDR2 FQNEAQ (reference sequence). The CDR3 is 11 amino acids. The CDR3 reads CTSSFGQAGTF. In nucleotides, the CDR3 is TGTACCAGCAGCTTCGGACAGGCGGGCACCTTC.

The chain employs TRBV12-3 or TRBV12-4 and TRBJ1-2; perhaps TRBD1 as D (5 bases). The CDR3 runs to 13 residues. V was trimmed by 4 bases and J by 2 bases, leaving 8 bases between them. The CDR3 sequence: CASSSRVNYGYTF. The CDR3 nucleotides are TGTGCCAGCAGTTCCAGGGTCAACTATGGCTACACCTTC.

CDR3 region: CASSLYRQGARETQYF. CDR3 sequence (DNA): TGCGCCAGCAGCTTGTACCGACAGGGGGCGCGGGAGACCCAGTACTTC. The chain is built from TRBV5-1 and TRBJ2-5, with 10 bases aligning to TRBD1. Germline CDR1 SGHRS, CDR2 YFSETQ. V was pared by 1 base and J by 5 bases, with 8 bases of the junction left unmatched. The CDR3 contains 16 residues.

The chain employs TRBV24-1 and TRBJ1-2; D not certain. Looked up from germline, CDR1 is KGHDR and CDR2 is SFDVKD. The CDR3 sequence is 14 residues long. The ends were cut back, 2 bases at V and 3 bases at J, with 9 bases in the middle. CDR3 sequence reads: CATSDSGPDYGYTF. CDR3 coding DNA: TGTGCCACCAGTGATTCCGGGCCAGACTATGGCTACACCTTC.

The V call is TRBV15, the J call TRBJ1-2; TRBD1 is a possible D gene (6 bases). Germline V gives CDR1 LNHNV, CDR2 YYDKDF (reference sequence). Trimming removed 0 bases from V and 6 bases from J, with 11 bases in between. This CDR3 is 14 amino acids long. This CDR3 reads CATSRDLGGDGYTF. The CDR3 coding sequence is TGTGCCACCAGCAGAGATCTAGGGGGGGATGGCTACACCTTC.

The chain combines TRBV20-1 with TRBJ2-1, with 11 bases fitting TRBD2. The ends lost 4 bases at V and 3 bases at J; junction bases unmatched: 8. From germline, CDR1 is DFQATT and CDR2 SNEGSKA (reference sequence). This CDR3 has 16 residues. The CDR3 region is CSAIGHGLAGYNEQFF. CDR3 nucleotide sequence: TGCAGTGCTATCGGACACGGACTAGCGGGCTACAATGAGCAGTTCTTC.

This sequence joins TRBV28 and TRBJ1-1; D gene unclear. Between the trimmed V and J ends, which lost 6 bases and 1 base, there was a span of 18 bases. The germline CDR1 and CDR2 sequences are MDHEN and SYDVKM. The CDR3 is 16 residues long. The CDR3 DNA follows: TGTGCCAGCAGGATAGACGGCTTGGGGAAGAACACTGAAGCTTTCTTT. This gives the protein CASRIDGLGKNTEAFF.

There are a few counts of this clonotype. The J gene is TRBJ2-3, the V gene TRBV6-2 or TRBV6-3, with D perhaps matching TRBD2 (5 bases). The V gene's germline CDR1 is MNHEY and CDR2 SVGEGT. The V end lost 6 bases, the J end lost 8 bases, and 15 bases lay between the germline ends. The CDR3 has 13 residues. The CDR3 loop reads CASREGLGGTQYF. In nucleotides, the CDR3 is TGTGCCAGCAGGGAAGGCCTAGGAGGTACGCAGTATTTT.